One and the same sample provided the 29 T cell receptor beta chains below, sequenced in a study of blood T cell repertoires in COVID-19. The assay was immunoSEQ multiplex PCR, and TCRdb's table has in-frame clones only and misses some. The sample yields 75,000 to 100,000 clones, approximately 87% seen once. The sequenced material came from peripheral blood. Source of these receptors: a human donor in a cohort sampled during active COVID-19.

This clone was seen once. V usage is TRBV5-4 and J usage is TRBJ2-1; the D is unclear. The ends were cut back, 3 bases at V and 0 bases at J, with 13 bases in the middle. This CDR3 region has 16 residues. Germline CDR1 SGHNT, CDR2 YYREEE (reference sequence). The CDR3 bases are TGTGCCAGCAGCTCCCCGGCGGCTGACTCCTACAATGAGCAGTTCTTC. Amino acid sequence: CASSSPAADSYNEQFF.

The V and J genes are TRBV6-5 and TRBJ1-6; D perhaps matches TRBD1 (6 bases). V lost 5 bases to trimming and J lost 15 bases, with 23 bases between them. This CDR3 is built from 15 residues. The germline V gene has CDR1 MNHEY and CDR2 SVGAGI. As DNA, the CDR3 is TGTGCCAGCAGTACAACGACAGGCGGCTCTTATCTCCTCCACTTT. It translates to CASSTTTGGSYLLHF.

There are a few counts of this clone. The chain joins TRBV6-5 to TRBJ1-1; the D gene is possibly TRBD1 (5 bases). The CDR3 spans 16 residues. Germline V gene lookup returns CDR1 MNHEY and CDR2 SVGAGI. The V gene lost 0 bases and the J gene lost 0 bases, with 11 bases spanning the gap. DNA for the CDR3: TGTGCCAGCAGTTACTCACGACAGCCTCTGAACACTGAAGCTTTCTTT. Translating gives CASSYSRQPLNTEAFF.

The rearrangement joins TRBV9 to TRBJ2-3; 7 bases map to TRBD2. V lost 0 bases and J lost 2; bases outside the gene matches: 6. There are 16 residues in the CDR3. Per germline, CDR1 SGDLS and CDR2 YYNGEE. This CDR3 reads CASSVGALASTDTQYF. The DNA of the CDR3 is TGTGCCAGCAGCGTAGGAGCACTAGCGTCCACAGATACGCAGTATTTT.

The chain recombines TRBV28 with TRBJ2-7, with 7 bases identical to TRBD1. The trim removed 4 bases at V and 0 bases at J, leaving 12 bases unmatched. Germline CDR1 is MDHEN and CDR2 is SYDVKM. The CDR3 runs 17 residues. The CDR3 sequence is CASSWNRWDRGSYEQYF. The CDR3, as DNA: TGTGCCAGCAGTTGGAACCGATGGGACAGAGGCTCCTACGAGCAGTACTTC. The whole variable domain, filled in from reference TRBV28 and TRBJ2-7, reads DVKVTQSSRYLVKRTGEKVFLECVQDMDHENMFWYRQDPGLGLRLIYFSYDVKMKEKGDIPEGYSVSREKKERFSLILESASTNQTSMYLCASSWNRWDRGSYEQYFGPGTRLTVT.

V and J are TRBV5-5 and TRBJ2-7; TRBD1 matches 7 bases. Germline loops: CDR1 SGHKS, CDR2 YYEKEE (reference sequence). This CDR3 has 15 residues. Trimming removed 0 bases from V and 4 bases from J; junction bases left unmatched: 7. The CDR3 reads CASSLGDSNVYEQYF. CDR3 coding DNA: TGTGCCAGCAGCTTGGGGGACAGTAACGTATACGAGCAGTACTTC.

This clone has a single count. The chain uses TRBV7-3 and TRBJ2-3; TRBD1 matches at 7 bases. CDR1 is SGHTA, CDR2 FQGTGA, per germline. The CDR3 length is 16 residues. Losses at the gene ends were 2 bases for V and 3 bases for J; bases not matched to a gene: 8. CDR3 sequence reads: CASSLQGTVNTDTQYF. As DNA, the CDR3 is TGTGCCAGCAGCTTACAGGGGACAGTGAATACAGATACGCAGTATTTT.

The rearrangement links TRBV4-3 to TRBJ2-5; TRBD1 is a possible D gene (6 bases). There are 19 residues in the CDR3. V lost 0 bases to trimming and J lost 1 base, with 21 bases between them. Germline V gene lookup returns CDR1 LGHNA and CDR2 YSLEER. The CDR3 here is CASSQDFRDTFNLQETQYF. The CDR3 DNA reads TGCGCCAGCAGCCAAGATTTCCGGGACACCTTCAACCTCCAAGAGACCCAGTACTTC.

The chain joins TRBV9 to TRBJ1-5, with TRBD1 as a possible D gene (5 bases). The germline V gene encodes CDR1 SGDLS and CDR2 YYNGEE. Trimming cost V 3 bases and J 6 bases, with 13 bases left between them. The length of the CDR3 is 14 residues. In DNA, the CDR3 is TGTGCCAGCAGCGCCCAGGGCTTTTCTCAGCCCCAGCATTTT. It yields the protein CASSAQGFSQPQHF.

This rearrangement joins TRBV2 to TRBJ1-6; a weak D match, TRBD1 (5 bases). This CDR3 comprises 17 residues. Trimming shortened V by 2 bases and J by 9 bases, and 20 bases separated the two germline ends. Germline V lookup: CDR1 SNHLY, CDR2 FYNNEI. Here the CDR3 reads CASSETRVEIYGSPLHF. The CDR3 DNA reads TGTGCCAGCAGTGAAACCAGGGTGGAGATTTACGGTTCACCCCTCCACTTT. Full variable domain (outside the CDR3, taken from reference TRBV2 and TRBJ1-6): EPEVTQTPSHQVTQMGQEVILRCVPISNHLYFYWYRQILGQKVEFLVSFYNNEISEKSEIFDDQFSVERPDGSNFTLKIRSTKLEDSAMYFCASSETRVEIYGSPLHFGNGTRLTVT.

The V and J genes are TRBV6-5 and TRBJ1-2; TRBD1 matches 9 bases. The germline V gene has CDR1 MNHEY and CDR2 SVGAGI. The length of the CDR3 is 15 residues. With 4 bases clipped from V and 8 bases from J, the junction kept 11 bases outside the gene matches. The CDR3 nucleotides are TGTGCCAGCAGTTCTCAAGGGACAGGGTTCTTCGGCTACACCTTC. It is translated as CASSSQGTGFFGYTF.

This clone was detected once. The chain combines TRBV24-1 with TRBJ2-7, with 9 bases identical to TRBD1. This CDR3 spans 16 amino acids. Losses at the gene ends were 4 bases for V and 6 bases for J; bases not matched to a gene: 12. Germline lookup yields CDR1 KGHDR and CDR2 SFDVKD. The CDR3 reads CATSDPGTGLLGEQYF. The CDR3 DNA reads TGTGCCACCAGTGACCCAGGGACAGGGTTGTTGGGCGAGCAGTACTTC.

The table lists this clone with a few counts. The CDR3 here is CAWSASTLTTEAFF. In DNA form, the CDR3 reads TGTGCCTGGAGTGCGTCGACTCTAACCACTGAAGCTTTCTTT. The V and J genes are TRBV30 and TRBJ1-1; D not certain. Trimming stripped 1 base from V and 4 bases from J, with 13 bases between. The CDR3 is 14 residues long. Germline lookup yields CDR1 GTSNPN and CDR2 SVGIG (reference sequence).

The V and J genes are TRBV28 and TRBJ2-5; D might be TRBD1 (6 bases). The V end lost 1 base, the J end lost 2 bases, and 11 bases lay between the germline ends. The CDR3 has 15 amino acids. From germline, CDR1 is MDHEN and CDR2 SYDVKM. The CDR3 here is CASSLSGVTQETQYF. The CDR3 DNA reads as TGTGCCAGCAGTTTATCAGGGGTAACGCAAGAGACCCAGTACTTC.

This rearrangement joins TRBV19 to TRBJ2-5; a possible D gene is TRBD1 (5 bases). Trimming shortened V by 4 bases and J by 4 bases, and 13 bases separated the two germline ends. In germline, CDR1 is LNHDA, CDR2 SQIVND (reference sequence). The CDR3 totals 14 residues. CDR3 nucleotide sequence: TGTGCCAGTAGTAGTTCGCAGGGAAGAGAGACCCAGTACTTC. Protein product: CASSSSQGRETQYF.

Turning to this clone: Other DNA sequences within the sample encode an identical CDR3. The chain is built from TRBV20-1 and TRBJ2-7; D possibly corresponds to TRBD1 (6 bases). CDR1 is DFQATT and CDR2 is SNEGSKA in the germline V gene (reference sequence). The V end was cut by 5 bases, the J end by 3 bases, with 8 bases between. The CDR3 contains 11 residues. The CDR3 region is CSARDNYEQYF. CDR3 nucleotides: TGCAGTGCTCGGGACAACTACGAGCAGTACTTC.

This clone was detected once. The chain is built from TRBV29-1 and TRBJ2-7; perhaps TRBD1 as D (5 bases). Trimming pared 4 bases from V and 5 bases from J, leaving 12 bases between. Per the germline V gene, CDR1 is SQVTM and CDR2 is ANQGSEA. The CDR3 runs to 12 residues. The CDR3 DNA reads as TGCAGCGTTGGGGAAGGGGTCGACGAGCAGTACTTC. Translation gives CSVGEGVDEQYF.

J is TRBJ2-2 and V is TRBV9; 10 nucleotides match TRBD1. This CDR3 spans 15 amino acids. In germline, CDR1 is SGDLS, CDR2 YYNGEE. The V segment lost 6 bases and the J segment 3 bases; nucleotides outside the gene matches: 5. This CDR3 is CASTWGTGDTGELFF. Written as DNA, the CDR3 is TGTGCCAGCACGTGGGGGACAGGGGACACCGGGGAGCTGTTTTTT.

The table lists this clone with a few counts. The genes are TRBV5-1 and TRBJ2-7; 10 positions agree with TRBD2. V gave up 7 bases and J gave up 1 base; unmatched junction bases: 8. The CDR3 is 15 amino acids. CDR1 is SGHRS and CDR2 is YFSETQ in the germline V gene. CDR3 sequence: CASQLGLAASYEQYF. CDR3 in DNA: TGCGCCAGCCAACTTGGACTAGCGGCTTCCTACGAGCAGTACTTC.

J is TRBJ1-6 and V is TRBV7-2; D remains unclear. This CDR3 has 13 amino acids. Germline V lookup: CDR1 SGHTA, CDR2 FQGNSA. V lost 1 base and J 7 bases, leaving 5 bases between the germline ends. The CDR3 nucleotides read TGTGCCAGCAGCTTAGGGAGAAATTCACCCCTCCACTTT. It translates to CASSLGRNSPLHF. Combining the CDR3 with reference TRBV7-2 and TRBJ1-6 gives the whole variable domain GAGVSQSPSNKVTEKGKDVELRCDPISGHTALYWYRQSLGQGLEFLIYFQGNSAPDKSGLPSDRFSAERTGGSVSTLTIQRTQQEDSAVYLCASSLGRNSPLHFGNGTRLTVT.

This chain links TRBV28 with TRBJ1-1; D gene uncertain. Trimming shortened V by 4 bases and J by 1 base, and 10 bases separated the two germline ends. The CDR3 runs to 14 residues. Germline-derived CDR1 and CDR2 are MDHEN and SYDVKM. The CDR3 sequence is CASSSAPGNTEAFF. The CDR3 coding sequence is TGTGCCAGCAGTTCAGCCCCGGGGAACACTGAAGCTTTCTTT. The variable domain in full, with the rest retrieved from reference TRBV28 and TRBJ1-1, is DVKVTQSSRYLVKRTGEKVFLECVQDMDHENMFWYRQDPGLGLRLIYFSYDVKMKEKGDIPEGYSVSREKKERFSLILESASTNQTSMYLCASSSAPGNTEAFFGQGTRLTVV.

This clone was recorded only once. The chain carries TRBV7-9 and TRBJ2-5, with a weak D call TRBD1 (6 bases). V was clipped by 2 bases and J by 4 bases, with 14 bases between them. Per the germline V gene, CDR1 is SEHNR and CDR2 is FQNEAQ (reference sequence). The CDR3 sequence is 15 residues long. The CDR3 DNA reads TGTGCCAGCAGCTTAAACGGCGGCAGGGGAGAGACCCAGTACTTC. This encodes CASSLNGGRGETQYF.

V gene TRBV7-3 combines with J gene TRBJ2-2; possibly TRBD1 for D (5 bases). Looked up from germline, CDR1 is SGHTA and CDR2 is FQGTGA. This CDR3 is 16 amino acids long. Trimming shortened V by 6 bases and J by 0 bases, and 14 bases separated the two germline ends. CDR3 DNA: TGTGCCAGCAGTCCCATGTCAGGGTCGAACACCGGGGAGCTGTTTTTT. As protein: CASSPMSGSNTGELFF.

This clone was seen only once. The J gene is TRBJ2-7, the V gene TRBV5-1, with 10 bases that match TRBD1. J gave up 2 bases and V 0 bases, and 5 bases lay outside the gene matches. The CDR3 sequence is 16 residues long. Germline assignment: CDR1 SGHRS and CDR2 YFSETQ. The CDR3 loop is CASSLGLGTGAYEQYF. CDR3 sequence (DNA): TGCGCCAGCAGCTTGGGGTTAGGGACAGGGGCCTACGAGCAGTACTTC.

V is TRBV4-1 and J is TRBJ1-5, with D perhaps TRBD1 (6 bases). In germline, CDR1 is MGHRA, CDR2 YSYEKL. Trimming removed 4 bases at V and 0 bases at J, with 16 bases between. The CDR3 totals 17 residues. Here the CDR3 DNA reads TGCGCCAGCAGCCTTAGGGCAGGGGCCGATAGCAATCAGCCCCAGCATTTT. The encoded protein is CASSLRAGADSNQPQHF.

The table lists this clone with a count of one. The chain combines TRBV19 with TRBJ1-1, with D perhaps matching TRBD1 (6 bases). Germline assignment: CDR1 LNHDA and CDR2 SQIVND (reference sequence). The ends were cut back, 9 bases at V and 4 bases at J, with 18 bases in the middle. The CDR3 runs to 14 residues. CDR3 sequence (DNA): TGTGCCAGCCACCATACAGGGTTAGTCACTGAAGCTTTCTTT. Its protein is CASHHTGLVTEAFF.

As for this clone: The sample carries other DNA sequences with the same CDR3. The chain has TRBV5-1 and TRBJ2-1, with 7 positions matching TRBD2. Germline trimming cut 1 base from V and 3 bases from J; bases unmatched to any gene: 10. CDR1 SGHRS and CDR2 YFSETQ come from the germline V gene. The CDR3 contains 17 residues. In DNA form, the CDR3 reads TGCGCCAGCAGCTTGCTCCCCGCTAGCGGAAACTACAATGAGCAGTTCTTC. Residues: CASSLLPASGNYNEQFF.

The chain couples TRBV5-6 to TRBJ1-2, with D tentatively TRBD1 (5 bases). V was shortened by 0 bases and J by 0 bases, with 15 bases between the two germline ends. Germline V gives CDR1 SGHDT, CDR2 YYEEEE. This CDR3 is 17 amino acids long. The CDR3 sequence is CASSLEGRRGANYGYTF. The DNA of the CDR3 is TGTGCCAGCAGCTTGGAGGGTCGGAGGGGAGCTAACTATGGCTACACCTTC.

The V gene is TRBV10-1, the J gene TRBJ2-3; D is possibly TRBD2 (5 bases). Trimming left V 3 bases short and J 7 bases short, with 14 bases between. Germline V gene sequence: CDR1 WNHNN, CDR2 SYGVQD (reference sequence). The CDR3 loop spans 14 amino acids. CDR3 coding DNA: TGCGCCAGCAGTGAAACGGGATCGGGATATACGCAGTATTTT. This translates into CASSETGSGYTQYF.